What follows are 25 T cell receptor beta chains derived from one specimen sequenced in a study of T cell responses to AZD1222 COVID-19 vaccine. The data were produced by immunoSEQ multiplex PCR, yet TCRdb's version contains in-frame clones alone and is incomplete. This sample carries roughly 90,000 clones, approximately 90% of them seen once, and the ten largest clones take about 5.4%. The source was peripheral blood, collected 28 days after the second AZD1222 dose. These receptors came from an adult who received the AZD1222 COVID-19 vaccine.

This chain uses TRBV9 with TRBJ1-5, with a possible D match to TRBD1 (5 bases). The CDR3 has 15 amino acids. Trimming cost V 0 bases and J 4 bases, with 11 bases left between them. Germline V gives CDR1 SGDLS, CDR2 YYNGEE. CDR3 nucleotides: TGTGCCAGCAGCGTAGGGGACGGATCGAATCAGCCCCAGCATTTT. Protein sequence: CASSVGDGSNQPQHF.

The chain couples TRBV9 to TRBJ2-6; D is unresolved. CDR3 size: 15 residues. V dropped 0 bases and J dropped 0 bases, with 4 bases sitting between them. Germline V CDR1 and CDR2: SGDLS, YYNGEE. In DNA, the CDR3 is TGTGCCAGCAGCGTAGTGCACTCTGGGGCCAACGTCCTGACTTTC. It specifies CASSVVHSGANVLTF.

This clone was counted only a few times. The genes are TRBV28 and TRBJ2-7; TRBD1 aligns across 8 bases. The J segment lost 2 bases and the V segment lost 6 bases, leaving 6 bases of the junction unmatched. Germline CDR1 and CDR2: MDHEN and SYDVKM. The CDR3 contains 14 residues. As DNA, the CDR3 is TGTGCCAGCAGAAGGACAGGGACCGCCTACGAGCAGTACTTC. Its translation is CASRRTGTAYEQYF.

This clone was detected only once. The same CDR3 can be traced to other DNA sequences in this sample. The V call is TRBV9, the J call TRBJ2-2, with 8 bases identical to TRBD2. In germline, CDR1 is SGDLS, CDR2 YYNGEE. The ends lost 2 bases at V and 2 bases at J; junction bases unmatched: 2. The CDR3 runs 15 residues. This CDR3 reads CASSVGGANTGELFF. The CDR3 DNA reads as TGTGCCAGCAGCGTCGGGGGGGCAAACACCGGGGAGCTGTTTTTT.

V usage is TRBV28 and J usage is TRBJ1-1, with TRBD1 matching over 7 bases. Germline CDR1 MDHEN, CDR2 SYDVKM. V shed 5 bases and J 1 base; nucleotides not matched to a gene: 7. This CDR3 contains 15 residues. The CDR3 sequence is CASSPPGQKNTEAFF. In DNA, the CDR3 is TGTGCCAGCAGTCCGCCGGGACAGAAGAACACTGAAGCTTTCTTT. The variable domain in full, with the rest retrieved from reference TRBV28 and TRBJ1-1, is DVKVTQSSRYLVKRTGEKVFLECVQDMDHENMFWYRQDPGLGLRLIYFSYDVKMKEKGDIPEGYSVSREKKERFSLILESASTNQTSMYLCASSPPGQKNTEAFFGQGTRLTVV.

V gene TRBV9 combines with J gene TRBJ2-3; 8 positions match TRBD2. This CDR3 comprises 16 residues. The V and J ends lost 3 bases and 0 bases, in that order; junction bases with no gene match: 6. Germline loops: CDR1 SGDLS, CDR2 YYNGEE. This CDR3 reads CASSESGGQSTDTQYF. The CDR3 nucleotides read TGTGCCAGCAGCGAGAGCGGGGGCCAGAGCACAGATACGCAGTATTTT. The full variable domain, its missing parts supplied by reference TRBV9 and TRBJ2-3, is DSGVTQTPKHLITATGQRVTLRCSPRSGDLSVYWYQQSLDQGLQFLIQYYNGEERAKGNILERFSAQQFPDLHSELNLSSLELGDSALYFCASSESGGQSTDTQYFGPGTRLTVL.

This chain connects TRBV6-2 or TRBV6-3 to TRBJ2-7, with TRBD1 matching over 12 bases. In germline, CDR1 is MNHEY, CDR2 SVGEGT. J lost 5 bases, V lost 0 bases, and 8 bases had no gene match. The CDR3 is 17 amino acids. Here the CDR3 DNA reads TGTGCCAGCAGTTACTCCCCCCCGGGACAGGGGGCCCACGAGCAGTACTTC. This gives the protein CASSYSPPGQGAHEQYF.

The V call is TRBV12-3 or TRBV12-4, the J call TRBJ1-2, with unresolved D. The CDR3 runs 11 residues. Trimming pared 8 bases from V and 7 bases from J, leaving 11 bases between. CDR3 DNA sequence: TGTGCCAGCTCTGGACCTCGTGGCTACACCTTC. This gives the protein CASSGPRGYTF.

The chain employs TRBV12-3 or TRBV12-4 and TRBJ1-2, with D hard to call. V was trimmed by 0 bases and J by 5 bases, leaving 7 bases between them. The CDR3 is 13 residues long. In nucleotides, the CDR3 is TGTGCCAGCAGTTTAGCGAGGACGTATGGCTACACCTTC. Its translation: CASSLARTYGYTF.

This sequence joins TRBV7-9 and TRBJ1-6, with 8 bases matching TRBD1. The CDR3 loop spans 15 amino acids. V gave up 3 bases and J gave up 9 bases; unmatched junction bases: 7. Germline CDR1 reads SEHNR; CDR2 reads FQNEAQ (reference sequence). CDR3 region: CASSLGQVLSSPLHF. The DNA of the CDR3 is TGTGCCAGCAGCTTGGGACAGGTTCTAAGTTCACCCCTCCACTTT.

The chain links TRBV5-1 to TRBJ1-4; perhaps TRBD1 as D (6 bases). Trimming removed 6 bases from V and 4 bases from J, with 10 bases in between. Germline loops: CDR1 SGHRS, CDR2 YFSETQ. The CDR3 covers 13 residues. CDR3 DNA sequence: TGCGCCAGCATTTCAGGGGTTAATGAAAAACTGTTTTTT. Translating it yields CASISGVNEKLFF.

The rearrangement links TRBV19 to TRBJ1-2, with D perhaps matching TRBD1 (6 bases). The germline V gene has CDR1 LNHDA and CDR2 SQIVND (reference sequence). V lost 10 bases, J lost 5 bases, and 17 bases lay in between. CDR3 size: 13 residues. CDR3 loop: CANRTAGSYGYTF. Here the CDR3 DNA reads TGTGCCAACAGGACAGCAGGAAGTTATGGCTACACCTTC.

J is TRBJ1-1 and V is TRBV9; possible D gene TRBD1, 5 bases. This CDR3 comprises 16 residues. The V gene lost 0 bases and the J gene lost 5 bases, with 17 bases spanning the gap. Germline V CDR1 and CDR2: SGDLS, YYNGEE. The CDR3 DNA sequence: TGTGCCAGCAGCGTAGACTCCAGGGTATATGGGACTGAAGCTTTCTTT. Protein: CASSVDSRVYGTEAFF.

This rearrangement joins TRBV7-9 to TRBJ2-1; tentative D call: TRBD2 (5 bases). Germline V gives CDR1 SEHNR, CDR2 FQNEAQ (reference sequence). The CDR3 sequence is 14 residues long. Trimming removed 6 bases from V and 3 bases from J, with 12 bases in between. The CDR3 DNA reads as TGTGCCAGCAGTCGGAGTACTAGCTACAATGAGCAGTTCTTC. Translated, it gives CASSRSTSYNEQFF.

V is TRBV7-9 and J is TRBJ1-5; a weak D match, TRBD1 (6 bases). Germline lookup yields CDR1 SEHNR and CDR2 FQNEAQ (reference sequence). Trimming stripped 1 base from V and 4 bases from J, with 8 bases between. The CDR3 is made up of 14 amino acids. The CDR3 DNA follows: TGTGCCAGCAGCTTAGGAACAGGGAATCAGCCCCAGCATTTT. It yields the protein CASSLGTGNQPQHF.

The chain joins TRBV5-1 to TRBJ1-1; 7 nucleotides agree with TRBD1. The V gene end was trimmed by 5 bases and the J gene end by 7 bases; junction bases not matched to a gene: 2. Per the germline V gene, CDR1 is SGHRS and CDR2 is YFSETQ. The CDR3 loop spans 11 amino acids. The CDR3 DNA follows: TGCGCCAGCAGGGGACAGCATGAAGCTTTCTTT. Amino acid sequence: CASRGQHEAFF.

The chain couples TRBV1 to TRBJ2-5; whether TRBD2, the table's D call, matches the DNA was not checked. TRBV1 is designated a pseudogene. The CDR3 covers 20 residues. The CDR3 DNA sequence: TGCACCAGCAGCCAAGATCTGGATAGCGGGGGTAAAAATTGCGTGGAGACCCAGTACTTC. It specifies CTSSQDLDSGGKNCVETQYF.

This clone was observed a few times. CDR3 DNA: TGTGCCAGCAGCCAAGAGCCTAAAACTGTTCGCACAGATACGCAGTATTTT. This translates into CASSQEPKTVRTDTQYF. The rearrangement uses TRBV14 and TRBJ2-3; D not resolved. Germline CDR1 SGHDN, CDR2 FVKESK. The CDR3 consists of 17 residues. Between the trimmed V and J ends, which lost 0 bases and 1 base, there was a span of 14 bases.

This chain connects TRBV6-5 to TRBJ2-2, with TRBD1 matching over 8 bases. The CDR3 is made up of 15 amino acids. V lost 2 bases, J lost 4 bases, and 3 bases stayed unmatched. Germline loops: CDR1 MNHEY, CDR2 SVGAGI. As DNA, the CDR3 is TGTGCCAGCAGTTACGGACAGGGCGGCACCGGGGAGCTGTTTTTT. Translating gives CASSYGQGGTGELFF.

The chain combines TRBV11-1 with TRBJ2-7; 7 bases are shared with TRBD1. The germline CDR1 and CDR2 sequences are SGHAT and FQDESV (reference sequence). The V and J ends lost 5 bases and 2 bases, in that order; junction bases with no gene match: 9. The CDR3 totals 15 residues. The CDR3 region is CASSVADRYTYEQYF. The CDR3 DNA sequence: TGTGCCAGCAGCGTGGCGGACAGGTACACCTACGAGCAGTACTTC.

The rearrangement links TRBV16 to TRBJ1-6; D remains ambiguous. This CDR3 has 15 amino acids. V was trimmed by 3 bases and J by 6 bases, leaving 12 bases between them. CDR1 is KGHSY, CDR2 FQNENV, per germline. CDR3 in amino acids: CASSQGSAINSPLHF. The CDR3 bases are TGTGCCAGCAGCCAGGGGTCGGCGATTAATTCACCCCTCCACTTT.

The rearrangement joins TRBV10-3 to TRBJ1-3, with D hard to call. The CDR3 spans 11 residues. CDR1 ENHRY and CDR2 SYGVKD come from the germline V gene. V was pared by 7 bases and J by 3 bases, with 4 bases between. CDR3 sequence: CAITVGNTIYF. Written as DNA, the CDR3 is TGTGCCATCACAGTTGGAAACACCATATATTTT.

The rearrangement joins TRBV6-6 to TRBJ1-1; the match to TRBD1 covers 9 bases. V was pared by 5 bases and J by 6 bases, with 4 bases of the junction left unmatched. The length of the CDR3 is 13 residues. CDR1 and CDR2 (germline): MNHNY, SVGAGI (reference sequence). CDR3 bases: TGTGCCAGCAGTAGGGGACAGGGCGCTGAAGCTTTCTTT. Protein: CASSRGQGAEAFF.

This clone has only one observation. For the CDR3, the DNA is TGTGCCAGCAATTTCAGGGACAACGCCATATATTTT. Translated: CASNFRDNAIYF. This sequence joins TRBV3-1 (or the pseudogene TRBV3-2) and TRBJ1-3, with a possible D match to TRBD1 (6 bases). The length of the CDR3 is 12 residues. Per the germline V gene, CDR1 is LGHDT and CDR2 is YNNKEL (reference sequence). V was clipped by 7 bases and J by 11 bases, with 15 bases between them.

V is TRBV12-3 or TRBV12-4 and J is TRBJ2-7, with D maybe TRBD2 (5 bases). V lost 4 bases, J lost 9 bases, and 13 bases lay in between. The CDR3 totals 12 residues. The CDR3 DNA reads as TGTGCCAGCAGTTCCCCCCCGGGGAGGCAGTACTTC. Encoded protein: CASSSPPGRQYF.